These T cell receptor beta chains were read from a single sample in a study of shared clonotypes between healthy human individuals. Method: immunoSEQ multiplex PCR; TCRdb's copy keeps in-frame clones and lacks some. The sample includes approximately 1.5 million clones, about 98.5% seen only once; the top ten take about 0.34%. The sample consisted of naive CD4+ T cells sorted from blood. The source is a man in his thirties or forties in good health. Each CDR3 is given with its conserved first and last residue. The order of the fields is clone size, D gene, V gene, J gene, CDR3 DNA, CDR3 protein. The D gene is left open where the match is weak. Clone size is not always given. Where it is, it says once, few, many or a class for expanded clones.

.	.	TRBV7-9	TRBJ1-1	TGTGCCAGCAGCTTAGAAGGAGCGAACACTGAAGCTTTCTTT	CASSLEGANTEAFF
.	.	TRBV10-1	TRBJ2-7	TGCGCCAGCGGGAGGACTTCCTACGAGCAGTACTTC	CASGRTSYEQYF
once	.	TRBV19	TRBJ1-5	TGTGCCAGTAGTCTGGACAGAACGTATCAGCCCCAGCATTTT	CASSLDRTYQPQHF
.	.	TRBV18	TRBJ2-4	TGTGCCAGCTCACCGCAACTGATCAGGGACCACATTCAGTACTTC	CASSPQLIRDHIQYF
.	.	TRBV18	TRBJ2-7	TGTGCCAGCTCATCTGGTGAGGAGCAGTACTTC	CASSSGEEQYF
.	TRBD1	TRBV18	TRBJ1-5	TGTGCCAGCGCCGGGACAGTGAAAGATCAGCCCCAGCATTTT	CASAGTVKDQPQHF
.	TRBD1	TRBV30	TRBJ2-7	TGTGCCTGGAGTGCCGTGGAGGACAGGTCCTCCTACGAGCAGTACTTC	CAWSAVEDRSSYEQYF
.	TRBD2	TRBV7-8	TRBJ2-7	TGTGCCAGCAGCTTAGAACTAGCGGGGTCCTACGAGCAGTACTTC	CASSLELAGSYEQYF
.	TRBD2	TRBV4-1	TRBJ2-2	TGCGCCAGCAGCCAAGAACTAGCGGGAGCGAACACCGGGGAGCTGTTTTTT	CASSQELAGANTGELFF
.	TRBD2	TRBV7-9	TRBJ2-7	TGTGCCAGCAGCCTGCCCAGACTTGGATTAAGCGGGGTCTACGAGCAGTACTTC	CASSLPRLGLSGVYEQYF
.	TRBD1	TRBV29-1	TRBJ2-1	TGCAGCGTTGACCGGACAGGGGGCGCGGGGAATGAGCAGTTCTTC	CSVDRTGGAGNEQFF
.	TRBD1	TRBV13	TRBJ1-5	TGTGCCAGCAGCTTCCGGGACAGGGCTAGCAATCAGCCCCAGCATTTT	CASSFRDRASNQPQHF
.	.	TRBV6-5	TRBJ1-5	TGTGCCACCAAAGCGGGAAGCGACAATCAGCCCCAGCATTTT	CATKAGSDNQPQHF
.	.	TRBV6-1	TRBJ1-5	TGTGCCAGCAGTGAAAAGGGCAGGCGGGATCAGCCCCAGCATTTT	CASSEKGRRDQPQHF
.	.	TRBV7-9	TRBJ1-2	TGTGCCAGCAGTCGAGCCCCTTCTGGCTACACCTTC	CASSRAPSGYTF
.	.	TRBV7-8	TRBJ2-5	TGTGCCAGCAGCTTAGTTCAGGGTCAGGGGACCCAGTACTTC	CASSLVQGQGTQYF
.	.	TRBV6-6	TRBJ2-5	TGTGCCAGCACTTTACCGGATGGCGGCCAAGAGACCCAGTACTTC	CASTLPDGGQETQYF
.	TRBD2	TRBV5-8	TRBJ2-5	TGTGCCAGCAGCTTAGCAGACGGGACTAGCGGGGATCAAGAGACCCAGTACTTC	CASSLADGTSGDQETQYF
.	.	TRBV10-3	TRBJ1-4	TGTGCCATCAGTGACAAAGAAAAACTGTTTTTT	CAISDKEKLFF
.	.	TRBV30	TRBJ1-1	TGTGCCTGGAGTTTAATGGGGGGCACTGAAGCTTTCTTT	CAWSLMGGTEAFF
once	TRBD2	TRBV9	TRBJ2-1	TGTGCCAGCAGGGGGACAGCTACTAGCGGGAGAGGTGGCTACAATGAGCAGTTCTTC	CASRGTATSGRGGYNEQFF
.	.	TRBV2	TRBJ2-7	TGTGCCAGCAACGCGCTAACATACTCCTACGAGCAGTACTTC	CASNALTYSYEQYF
.	TRBD1	TRBV5-1	TRBJ2-7	TGCGCCAGCAGCCCTGGGACAGGTCTTTACGAGCAGTACTTC	CASSPGTGLYEQYF
.	TRBD2	TRBV5-6	TRBJ2-7	TGTGCCAGCAGCTCGGGACTAGCGGGAGGGCTCGGGCAGTACTTC	CASSSGLAGGLGQYF
.	.	TRBV27	TRBJ1-1	TGTGCCAGCAGTTCCCCCCCAGGGTTCAACACTGAAGCTTTCTTT	CASSSPPGFNTEAFF
.	.	TRBV11-2	TRBJ1-4	TGTGCCAGCAGCCGGGGGGGTAAACTGTTTTTT	CASSRGGKLFF
.	.	TRBV28	TRBJ1-2	TGTGCCGACAGCCCCAGGGGAAATAACTATGGCTACACCTTC	CADSPRGNNYGYTF
.	.	TRBV6-5	TRBJ1-1	TGTGCCAGCAGTTACTGGGGCAGGGGAAGCACTGAAGCTTTCTTT	CASSYWGRGSTEAFF
.	.	TRBV5-1	TRBJ2-3	TGCGCCAGCAGCCTAATACAGGGCACAGATACGCAGTATTTT	CASSLIQGTDTQYF
.	TRBD1	TRBV6-1	TRBJ1-2	TGTGCCAGCAGTGAAAGTGGGACAGGGGGCCATCTAGGAGGCTACACCTTC	CASSESGTGGHLGGYTF
.	.	TRBV7-3	TRBJ1-2	TGTGCCAGCAGCCCCCAGGGGCTAGATGGCTACACCTTC	CASSPQGLDGYTF
.	.	TRBV5-1	TRBJ2-1	TGCGCCAGCAGATCAACCGGCGGAGTCAATGAGCAGTTCTTC	CASRSTGGVNEQFF
.	TRBD2	TRBV29-1	TRBJ2-1	TGCAGCGTTGCAGGACTAGCGGGAGTAGGTGAGCAGTTCTTC	CSVAGLAGVGEQFF
.	TRBD1	TRBV11-2	TRBJ1-1	TGTGCCAGCAGCTTAGATCAAGGACAGGTGAACACTGAAGCTTTCTTT	CASSLDQGQVNTEAFF
.	.	TRBV11-3	TRBJ2-1	TGTGCCAGCAGCTTAGGTACAAGATCCTACAATGAGCAGTTCTTC	CASSLGTRSYNEQFF
.	TRBD1	TRBV5-4	TRBJ2-5	TGTGCCAGCAGCCAAACCCAGGGGGCGCGGGGAGAGACCCAGTACTTC	CASSQTQGARGETQYF
.	.	TRBV18	TRBJ1-2	TGTGCCAGCTCACCGGACAGTTCTAACTATGGCTACACCTTC	CASSPDSSNYGYTF
.	TRBD1	TRBV7-2	TRBJ2-7	TGTGCCAGCAGCTTTCGCGTTGGACAGGGTGGTTACGAGCAGTACTTC	CASSFRVGQGGYEQYF
.	.	TRBV5-1	TRBJ1-1	TGCGCCAGCAGAATGGGACTTTCGGGGATCACTGAAGCTTTCTTT	CASRMGLSGITEAFF
once	.	TRBV7-8	TRBJ2-2	TGTGCCAGCAGCTCAGGACTGGCCAACACCGGGGAGCTGTTTTTT	CASSSGLANTGELFF
.	TRBD1	TRBV7-6	TRBJ2-7	TGTGCCAGCAGCTTACCCGCAGGGGGCGAGCAGTACTTC	CASSLPAGGEQYF
.	TRBD1	TRBV28	TRBJ2-7	TGTGCCAGCAGGCCCGGGACAGTGTCCTACGAGCAGTACTTC	CASRPGTVSYEQYF
.	TRBD1	TRBV28	TRBJ2-2	TGTGCCAGCAGCAGACAGGGGGGGACCGGGGAGCTGTTTTTT	CASSRQGGTGELFF
once	.	TRBV6-1	TRBJ1-2	TGTGCCAGCAGTGACCAGGGCGGCTACACCTTC	CASSDQGGYTF
once	.	TRBV6-5	TRBJ1-2	TGTGCCAGCAGTTCAACAGGGACCGGCTACACCTTC	CASSSTGTGYTF
.	.	TRBV4-3	TRBJ1-2	TGCGCCAGCAGCGAAAGGGGCTATGGCTACACCTTC	CASSERGYGYTF
.	.	TRBV4-3	TRBJ2-1	TGCGCCAGCAGCCAAGATTTAGCGACGAGCTCCTACAATGAGCAGTTCTTC	CASSQDLATSSYNEQFF
.	.	TRBV5-3	TRBJ2-7	TGTGCCAGAAGCTTTTCATTCGGGACCGAGCAGTACTTC	CARSFSFGTEQYF
.	.	TRBV10-2	TRBJ2-5	TGCGCCAGCATGATGACCACTGGAGGAGAGACCCAGTACTTC	CASMMTTGGETQYF
.	TRBD1	TRBV18	TRBJ1-4	TGTGCCAGCTCACCGGGACAGGGAAATGAAAAACTGTTTTTT	CASSPGQGNEKLFF
.	TRBD1	TRBV2	TRBJ2-7	TGTGCCAGCATCCGGGACAGGCTTCCCTACGAGCAGTACTTC	CASIRDRLPYEQYF
.	.	TRBV2	TRBJ1-1	TGTGCCAGCAGTTCACAGGGCCGGGGCACTGAAGCTTTCTTT	CASSSQGRGTEAFF
.	TRBD1	TRBV28	TRBJ2-7	TGTGCCAGCAGTTTCGGGGACAGGGGTTGGGACGAGCAGTACTTC	CASSFGDRGWDEQYF
.	.	TRBV6-6	TRBJ2-7	TGTGCCAGCAGTCTACAGGGTTACGAGCAGTACTTC	CASSLQGYEQYF
.	.	TRBV28	TRBJ2-7	TGTGCCAGCACCGTCGGGGTTTACGAGCAGTACTTC	CASTVGVYEQYF
.	.	TRBV10-2	TRBJ2-1	TGCGCCAGCAGTTACCAGGGCATGCGGGACTCCTACAATGAGCAGTTCTTC	CASSYQGMRDSYNEQFF
.	.	TRBV30	TRBJ2-3	TGTGCCTGGAGTCGGAGAGATACGCAGTATTTT	CAWSRRDTQYF